This T cell receptor (beta chain) appears in the sequencing data of a study of shared clonotypes between healthy human individuals. In the sorted-subset replicate PCRs, around 0.2 ug DNA, 25,000 to 30,000 T cell genomes, was used. Using immunoSEQ multiplex PCR, the repertoire was profiled, and TCRdb retains in-frame clones only, with some absent. The sample shows some 2,000,000 clones, approximately 96% of them seen only once. Looked up from germline, CDR1 is MNHNY and CDR2 is SVGAGI (reference sequence). Deletions cut 10 bases from V and 8 bases from J, with 8 bases between. The CDR3 covers 9 residues. Turning to this clone: What it binds is unknown. The same CDR3 arises from other DNA sequences in this sample as well.

Overall study results and limits: Naive CD4 clonotype sharing across several donors was about 5.3%. Sorted-subset samples were not fully sequenced, rarefaction indicated.

This TCR came from a man in his late teens or twenties in good health. This rearrangement joins TRBV6-6 to TRBJ1-2; maybe TRBD1 (5 bases). Sequencing used naive CD4+ T cells sorted from blood. Subset meaning: CD45RA+ positively selected. The CDR3 DNA reads as TGTGCCACCGGGGGAGGCTACACCTTC. As protein: CATGGGYTF.